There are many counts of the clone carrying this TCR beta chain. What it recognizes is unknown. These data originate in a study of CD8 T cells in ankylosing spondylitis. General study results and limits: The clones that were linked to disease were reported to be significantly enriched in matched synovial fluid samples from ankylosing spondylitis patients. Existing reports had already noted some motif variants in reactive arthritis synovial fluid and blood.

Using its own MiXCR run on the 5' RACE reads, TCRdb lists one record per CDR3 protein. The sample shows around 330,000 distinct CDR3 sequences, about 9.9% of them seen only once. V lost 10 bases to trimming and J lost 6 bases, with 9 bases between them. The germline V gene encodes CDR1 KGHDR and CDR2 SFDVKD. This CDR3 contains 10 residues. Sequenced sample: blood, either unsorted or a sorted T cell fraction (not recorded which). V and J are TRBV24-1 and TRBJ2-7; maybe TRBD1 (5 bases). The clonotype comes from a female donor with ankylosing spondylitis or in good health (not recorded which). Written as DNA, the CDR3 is TGTGCCACAACAGGTGGCGAGCAGTACTTC. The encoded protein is CATTGGEQYF.